Sequencing of this T cell receptor (beta chain) was carried out in a study of OX40 agonist ivuxolimab in advanced cancers. Assay used: immunoSEQ multiplex PCR; TCRdb lists only in-frame clones, some missing. Among about 25,000 clones listed, 86% were seen once. Germline values: CDR1 LNHDA, CDR2 SQIVND (reference sequence). This CDR3 has 11 amino acids. With 6 bases clipped from V and 6 bases from J, the junction kept 0 bases outside the gene matches. The material was CD4+ or CD8+ T cells sorted from blood, obtained in a trial of the OX40 agonist ivuxolimab. The receptor's source is an adult with an advanced solid tumor such as melanoma, head and neck, liver or kidney cancer. The chain recombines TRBV19 with TRBJ2-3; 7 bases fit TRBD1. The CDR3 region is CASRTGDTQYF. The CDR3 DNA follows: TGTGCCAGTAGGACAGGGGATACGCAGTATTTT. The full variable domain, rest sourced from reference TRBV19 and TRBJ2-3, is DGGITQSPKYLFRKEGQNVTLSCEQNLNHDAMYWYRQDPGQGLRLIYYSQIVNDFQKGDIAEGYSVSREKKESFPLTVTSAQKNPTAFYLCASRTGDTQYFGPGTRLTVL.